These 14 T cell receptor beta chains were sequenced from one sample in a study of T-cell reconstitution after alpha-beta-depleted transplantation in children. TCRbeta library construction was performed incorporating unique molecular identifiers. TCRdb processed the PCR reads anew with MiXCR; each CDR3 protein has one entry. The sample lists fewer than 550,000 distinct CDR3 sequences, about 10% occurring once. Source: PBMCs, taken before TCRalphabeta/CD19-depleted stem cell transplant. The receptors come from a child aged 2 to 9 with inherited bone marrow failure, due to receive a stem cell transplant.

This clonotype came up a few times. CDR3 DNA sequence: TGTGCCAGCCAATCATTACTTTTCGACAGGGAGATCTATGGCTACACCTTC. It specifies CASQSLLFDREIYGYTF. The V call is TRBV28, the J call TRBJ1-2; 7 positions agree with TRBD1. The CDR3 extends over 17 amino acids. CDR1 and CDR2 from the germline V gene are MDHEN and SYDVKM. The J segment lost 4 bases and the V segment lost 8 bases, leaving 19 bases of the junction unmatched.

With regard to this clonotype: Being one base from a much bigger clone, this may be a read error. This chain links TRBV4-3 with TRBJ1-4; D not resolved. Germline lookup yields CDR1 LGHNA and CDR2 YSLEER. V gave up 2 bases and J gave up 8 bases, with 15 bases separating them. CDR3 size: 15 residues. CDR3 DNA sequence: TGCGCCAGCAGCCAAATAGCCCAGGCACGGGAAAAACTGTTTTTT. It encodes CASSQIAQAREKLFF.

This clonotype was recorded many times. The rearrangement links TRBV7-2 to TRBJ2-4; D is perhaps TRBD2 (5 bases). The germline gives CDR1 SGHTA, CDR2 FQGNSA. The CDR3 is 14 residues long. With 0 bases removed from V and 11 bases from J, the gap between germline ends came to 14 bases. Here the CDR3 reads CASSLAGAGVVQYF. As DNA, the CDR3 is TGTGCCAGCAGCTTAGCGGGAGCAGGTGTAGTTCAGTACTTC. Based on the CDR3 plus reference TRBV7-2 and TRBJ2-4, the full variable domain is GAGVSQSPSNKVTEKGKDVELRCDPISGHTALYWYRQSLGQGLEFLIYFQGNSAPDKSGLPSDRFSAERTGGSVSTLTIQRTQQEDSAVYLCASSLAGAGVVQYFGAGTRLSVL.

This clonotype was recorded at least ten times. The chain employs TRBV27 and TRBJ2-2; perhaps D is TRBD1 or TRBD2 (7 bases each). The CDR3 spans 16 residues. Germline V CDR1 and CDR2: MNHEY, SMNVEV (reference sequence). Trimming removed 7 bases at V and 6 bases at J, with 21 bases between. The CDR3 DNA reads as TGTGCCAGCACCCAGGGGGGGGGTCCGGGGGCCGGGGAGCTGTTTTTT. Protein sequence: CASTQGGGPGAGELFF.

This clonotype showed up many times. J is TRBJ1-5 and V is TRBV4-1; D uncertain. This CDR3 comprises 14 residues. V lost 3 bases to trimming and J lost 0 bases, with 6 bases between them. Germline CDR1 reads MGHRA; CDR2 reads YSYEKL. The DNA for the CDR3 is TGCGCCAGCAGCCAGGTCGTTAGCAATCAGCCCCAGCATTTT. Translated: CASSQVVSNQPQHF.

This clonotype was picked up many times. An end of the junction does not agree with germline; a read error may underlie this. The CDR3 DNA is TGCGCCAGCAGCTTGGGGTTAGCGGGAATCTACGAGCAGTACTTC. Protein product: CASSLGLAGIYEQYF. This rearrangement joins TRBV7-2 to TRBJ2-7; 8 bases align to TRBD2. The CDR3 spans 15 residues. Germline-derived CDR1 and CDR2 are SGHTA and FQGNSA.

This clonotype was counted many times. The chain combines TRBV20-1 with TRBJ2-1; D possibly matches TRBD1 or TRBD2 (5 bases each). V gave up 8 bases and J gave up 0 bases, with 17 bases separating them. The germline CDR1 and CDR2 sequences are DFQATT and SNEGSKA (reference sequence). The CDR3 is made up of 15 amino acids. The CDR3 DNA follows: TGCAGTTGGGGCCGATGGGGGTCCTCCTACAATGAGCAGTTCTTC. Its translation: CSWGRWGSSYNEQFF.

This clonotype has more than one count but fewer than ten. The chain carries TRBV12-3 or TRBV12-4 and TRBJ2-7; TRBD1 might be the D (5 bases). Trimming removed 2 bases at V and 7 bases at J, with 18 bases between. The CDR3 sequence is 15 residues long. As DNA, the CDR3 is TGTGCCAGCAGTTTAAGAGCAGGGCTATCTTGGGAGCAGTACTTC. This translates into CASSLRAGLSWEQYF.

The sample holds many counts of this clonotype. The chain uses TRBV5-1 and TRBJ2-5; possibly TRBD2 for D (5 bases). This CDR3 has 15 amino acids. From germline, CDR1 is SGHRS and CDR2 YFSETQ. With 2 bases removed from V and 3 bases from J, the gap between germline ends came to 14 bases. The CDR3 reads CASSLGYGMEETQYF. DNA of the CDR3: TGCGCCAGCAGCTTAGGATACGGGATGGAAGAGACCCAGTACTTC.

This clonotype has ten or more counts. This rearrangement joins TRBV4-3 to TRBJ2-1; 12 bases are shared with TRBD2. The V segment lost 4 bases and the J segment 6 bases; nucleotides outside the gene matches: 10. This CDR3 has 17 amino acids. In germline, CDR1 is LGHNA, CDR2 YSLEER. CDR3 nucleotides: TGCGCCAGCAGCCCGCGGACTAGCGGGAAACTTGTCAATGAGCAGTTCTTC. This sequence encodes CASSPRTSGKLVNEQFF.

This clonotype was seen repeatedly, ten times or more. The DNA for the CDR3 is TGTGCCAGCAGCCCAGGGACGGGGTGCCCCCACGAGCAGTACTTC. Protein: CASSPGTGCPHEQYF. The chain uses TRBV7-4 and TRBJ2-7; D is tentatively TRBD1 or TRBD2 (5 bases each). Germline assignment: CDR1 SGHVT and CDR2 SQSDAQ. The germline V and J ends were trimmed by 5 bases and 5 bases, with 19 bases remaining between them. The CDR3 has 15 amino acids.

The chain has TRBV5-1 and TRBJ2-6; D might be TRBD1 (8 bases). Per the germline V gene, CDR1 is SGHRS and CDR2 is YFSETQ. The length of the CDR3 is 17 residues. V was clipped by 4 bases and J by 1 base, with 15 bases between them. CDR3 amino acids: CASSPQGGTSGANVLTF. The CDR3, as DNA: TGCGCCAGCAGCCCACAGGGGGGGACTTCTGGGGCCAACGTCCTGACTTTC.

The chain has TRBV24-1 and TRBJ2-5; either TRBD1 or TRBD2 may fit D (6 bases each). V gave up 9 bases and J gave up 1 base, with 17 bases separating them. Germline assignment: CDR1 KGHDR and CDR2 SFDVKD. This CDR3 is 15 amino acids long. CDR3 in amino acids: CATGAGGGSQETQYF. CDR3 nucleotides: TGTGCCACCGGGGCAGGAGGGGGATCCCAAGAGACCCAGTACTTC.

The chain employs TRBV20-1 and TRBJ2-1; 13 positions agree with TRBD2. The CDR3 runs to 16 residues. Germline trimming cut 3 bases from V and 3 bases from J; bases unmatched to any gene: 5. The germline V gene encodes CDR1 DFQATT and CDR2 SNEGSKA (reference sequence). The CDR3 DNA sequence: TGCAGTGCTAGGGGACTAGCGGGGTTCGGCTACAATGAGCAGTTCTTC. Encoded protein: CSARGLAGFGYNEQFF.